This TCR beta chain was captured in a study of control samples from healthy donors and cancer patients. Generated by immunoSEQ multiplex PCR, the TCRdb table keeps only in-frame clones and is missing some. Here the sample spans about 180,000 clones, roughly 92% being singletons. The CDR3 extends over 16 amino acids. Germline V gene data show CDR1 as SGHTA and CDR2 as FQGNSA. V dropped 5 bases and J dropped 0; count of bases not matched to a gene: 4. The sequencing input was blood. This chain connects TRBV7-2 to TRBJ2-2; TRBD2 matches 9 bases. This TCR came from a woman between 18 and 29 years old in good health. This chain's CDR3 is CASSPRGGANTGELFF. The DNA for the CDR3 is TGTGCCAGCAGCCCCCGCGGGGGGGCGAACACCGGGGAGCTGTTTTTT.